Listed below are T cell receptor beta chains from one sample, sequenced in a study of identical twins. TCRdb redid the calling of the 5' RACE reads with MiXCR, one entry per CDR3 protein. This repertoire shows about 900,000 distinct CDR3 sequences, more than 9% found once; its top ten account for around 1.6%. The sample was also linked to a second study, of yellow fever vaccine responses in identical twins.

The sequencing sample was made of PBMCs. The origin of the receptors is a woman under 30 in good health. The CDR3 runs from the conserved cysteine through the conserved F or W. Fields, in order: J gene, D gene, clone size, V gene, CDR3 protein, CDR3 DNA. D genes are given only for firm matches. Clone size is stated in some rows and not others, as once, few, many or a class when expanded.

TRBJ2-5	TRBD2	many	TRBV6-6	CASSSSGVETQYF	TGTGCCAGCAGCTCTAGCGGGGTCGAGACCCAGTACTTC
TRBJ2-5	-	-	TRBV6-5	CASSYAKTQYF	TGTGCCAGCAGTTACGCCAAGACCCAGTACTTC
TRBJ2-2	-	-	TRBV27	CASSAPPRIGELFF	TGTGCCAGCAGTGCCCCGCCGCGGATCGGGGAGCTGTTTTTT
TRBJ2-1	-	-	TRBV7-9	CASSADFEQFF	TGTGCCAGCAGCGCAGACTTTGAGCAGTTCTTC
TRBJ2-5	TRBD1	-	TRBV29-1	CSVAKTGAGETQYF	TGCAGCGTTGCCAAAACAGGGGCGGGAGAGACCCAGTACTTC
TRBJ2-1	TRBD2	few	TRBV20-1	CSASTLLAGGQNEQFF	TGCAGTGCTAGTACTCTCCTAGCGGGAGGGCAGAATGAGCAGTTCTTC
TRBJ2-2	TRBD1	-	TRBV27	CASSSRQGVVGELFF	TGTGCCAGCAGTTCGCGACAGGGGGTTGTCGGGGAGCTGTTTTTT
TRBJ2-2	-	many	TRBV3-1	CASSQGRGYTGELFF	TGTGCCAGCAGCCAAGGTCGGGGCTACACCGGGGAGCTGTTTTTT
TRBJ2-1	-	few	TRBV5-1	CASSPRTPPNEQFF	TGCGCCAGCAGCCCCAGGACCCCGCCGAATGAGCAGTTCTTC
TRBJ2-1	TRBD2	-	TRBV2	CASTPRAGVHEQFF	TGTGCCAGCACCCCTAGGGCGGGAGTTCATGAGCAGTTCTTC
TRBJ1-2	-	few	TRBV15	CATSRERQTYGYTF	TGTGCCACCAGCAGAGAGCGACAGACTTATGGCTACACCTTC
TRBJ2-3	-	many	TRBV24-1	CATSDRYSAGTDTQYF	TGTGCCACCAGTGACCGCTATAGCGCCGGCACAGATACGCAGTATTTT
TRBJ2-6	-	-	TRBV15	CATRGQTSGANVLTF	TGTGCCACCCGTGGACAGACCTCTGGGGCCAACGTCCTGACTTTC
TRBJ2-7	TRBD2	-	TRBV10-3	CAIATSVTLEQYF	TGTGCCATCGCCACTAGCGTGACCCTCGAGCAGTACTTC
TRBJ2-3	-	-	TRBV11-1	CASTLKRTSTDTQYF	TGTGCCAGCACCCTGAAACGGACTAGCACAGATACGCAGTATTTT
TRBJ1-3	-	few	TRBV9	CASSVGWEGSLSGNTIYF	TGTGCCAGCAGCGTAGGATGGGAAGGGAGCCTCTCTGGAAACACCATATATTTT
TRBJ1-5	-	-	TRBV20-1	CSAIALRDSNQPQHF	TGCAGTGCGATCGCCTTAAGGGATAGCAATCAGCCCCAGCATTTT
TRBJ2-5	TRBD2	-	TRBV3-1	CASSPPSGQQETQYF	TGTGCCAGCAGCCCTCCTAGCGGGCAACAAGAGACCCAGTACTTC
TRBJ2-1	-	few	TRBV29-1	CSVEDSDRPWSYNEQFF	TGCAGCGTTGAAGACAGCGACAGGCCTTGGTCCTACAATGAGCAGTTCTTC
TRBJ2-1	TRBD2	few	TRBV12-5	CASAQGLAGVNEQFF	TGTGCTAGTGCCCAAGGACTAGCGGGGGTCAATGAGCAGTTCTTC
TRBJ2-2	-	-	TRBV11-2	CASSPGGGRVGELFF	TGTGCCAGCAGCCCCGGAGGGGGTAGAGTCGGGGAGCTGTTTTTT
TRBJ2-4	TRBD2	-	TRBV4-1	CASRPTSGPSDIQYF	TGCGCCAGCAGACCGACTAGCGGTCCGTCGGACATTCAGTACTTC
TRBJ2-7	TRBD2	-	TRBV5-6	CASSFKAGTYEQYF	TGTGCCAGCAGCTTTAAAGCGGGGACCTACGAGCAGTACTTC
TRBJ1-1	-	few	TRBV5-1	CASSLLGVSNTEAFF	TGCGCCAGCAGCTTGTTGGGTGTTTCGAACACTGAAGCTTTCTTT
TRBJ2-3	TRBD1	few	TRBV12-3/TRBV12-4	CASTRQGFNTDTQYF	TGTGCCAGCACTAGACAGGGTTTTAACACAGATACGCAGTATTTT
TRBJ2-5	-	many	TRBV6-5	CASSYSAQQYQETQYF	TGTGCCAGCAGTTACTCGGCCCAGCAGTACCAAGAGACCCAGTACTTC
TRBJ2-1	TRBD1	-	TRBV29-1	CSVETGKSYNEQFF	TGCAGCGTCGAGACAGGGAAGTCCTACAATGAGCAGTTCTTC
TRBJ2-1	-	few	TRBV20-1	CSARWGALPYNEQFF	TGCAGTGCTAGGTGGGGGGCGTTGCCCTACAATGAGCAGTTCTTC
TRBJ2-2	TRBD1	many	TRBV4-1	CASSQWDRGGTGELFF	TGCGCCAGCAGCCAATGGGACAGGGGTGGGACCGGGGAGCTGTTTTTT
TRBJ2-1	-	-	TRBV19	CASSISGGNGEQFF	TGTGCCAGTAGTATTAGTGGCGGCAATGGTGAGCAGTTCTTC
TRBJ1-6	TRBD1	-	TRBV6-2/TRBV6-3	CASTRADRGSPLHF	TGTGCCAGCACCCGGGCCGACAGGGGTTCACCCCTCCACTTT